This record concerns one TCR beta chain sequence. The antigen remains unidentified. The sample originates from a study of CD8 T cells in ankylosing spondylitis. Findings and caveats of the study: Made up of under ten highly homologous variants, a TCR beta motif appeared characteristic of ankylosing spondylitis blood.

The germline CDR1 and CDR2 sequences are SEHNR and FQNEAQ (reference sequence). CDR3 length equals 16 residues. V was shortened by 7 bases and J by 0 bases, with 15 bases between the two germline ends. Libraries of TCR beta came from quantitative 5'-RACE with molecular barcodes. TCRdb recomputed calls from the 5' RACE reads with MiXCR, one row per CDR3 protein. The sample consists of a few hundred thousand distinct CDR3 sequences, 20% to 25% of them appearing once. Material for sequencing was blood, either unsorted or a sorted T cell fraction (not recorded which). This receptor was obtained from a male donor with ankylosing spondylitis. This chain joins TRBV7-9 and TRBJ1-4, with no clear D. This CDR3 reads CASTRPGGSTNEKLFF. CDR3 coding DNA: TGTGCCAGCACAAGACCCGGAGGCTCAACTAATGAAAAACTGTTTTTT. Looking up the rest from reference TRBV7-9 and TRBJ1-4 gives the full variable domain: DTGVSQNPRHKITKRGQNVTFRCDPISEHNRLYWYRQTLGQGPEFLTYFQNEAQLEKSRLLSDRFSAERPKGSFSTLEIQRTEQGDSAMYLCASTRPGGSTNEKLFFGSGTQLSVL.